This T cell receptor (beta chain) is drawn from a study of OX40 agonist ivuxolimab in advanced cancers. Study overall: Patients receiving dose escalation had hepatocellular carcinoma, melanoma, renal cell or head and neck cancer. People who had prior anti-PD-1, anti-PD-L1 or anti-CTLA-4 therapy could take part, and roughly 44% had some.

Some clones are missing from TCRdb's copy, which holds only in-frame ones; the method was immunoSEQ multiplex PCR. Of just under 65,000 clones detected, almost 85% appear once; the ten largest clones hold over 7.5%. About this clone itself: The antigen remains undetermined.

Trimming pared 8 bases from V and 2 bases from J, leaving 6 bases between. Germline V gene sequence: CDR1 SNHLY, CDR2 FYNNEI. The CDR3 has 11 residues. Study-wide findings and caveats: Low normalized clonal expansion also occurred in some nonresponding patients. CD4+ and CD8+ blood T cells expanded clonally by week 6 at 0.1 to 3.0 mg/kg.

This receptor was identified in an adult with an advanced solid tumor such as melanoma, head and neck, liver or kidney cancer. Sequenced here: CD4+ or CD8+ T cells sorted from blood, sampled in a trial of the OX40 agonist ivuxolimab. The chain combines TRBV2 with TRBJ1-1, with D unclear. The CDR3 reads CASQRNTEAFF. CDR3 DNA sequence: TGTGCCAGCCAAAGAAACACTGAAGCTTTCTTT.